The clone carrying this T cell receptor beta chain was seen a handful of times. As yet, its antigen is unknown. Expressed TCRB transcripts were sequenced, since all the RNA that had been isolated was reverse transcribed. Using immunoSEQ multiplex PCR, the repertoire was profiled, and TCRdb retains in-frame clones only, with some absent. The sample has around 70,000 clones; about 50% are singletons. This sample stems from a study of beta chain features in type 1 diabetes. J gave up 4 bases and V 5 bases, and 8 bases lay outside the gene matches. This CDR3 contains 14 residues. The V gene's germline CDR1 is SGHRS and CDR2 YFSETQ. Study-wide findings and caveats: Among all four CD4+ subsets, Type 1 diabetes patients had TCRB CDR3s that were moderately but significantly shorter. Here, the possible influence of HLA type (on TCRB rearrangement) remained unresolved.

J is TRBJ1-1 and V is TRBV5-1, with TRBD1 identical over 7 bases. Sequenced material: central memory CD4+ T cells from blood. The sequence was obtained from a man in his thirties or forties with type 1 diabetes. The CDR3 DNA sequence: TGCGCCAGCAGGGGCCAGGGGGGTAGCACTGAAGCTTTCTTT. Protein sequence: CASRGQGGSTEAFF.